One sample yielded the 24 T cell receptor beta chains listed below, sequenced in a study of blood T cell repertoires in COVID-19. TCRdb keeps only in-frame clones here, not all; method: immunoSEQ multiplex PCR. In the table there are around 170,000 clones, about 81% of which are singletons. Sequencing was done on a sample of peripheral blood. The receptors stem from a woman aged 80 or over with COVID-19, enrolled during active disease.

This clone has more than one count but fewer than ten. CDR3 nucleotides: TGCGCCAGCAGCCCGGACACCTTGAACACTGAAGCTTTCTTT. As protein: CASSPDTLNTEAFF. The chain carries TRBV5-1 and TRBJ1-1; tentative D call: TRBD1 (5 bases). Germline values: CDR1 SGHRS, CDR2 YFSETQ. Trimming removed 4 bases at V and 0 bases at J, with 10 bases between. CDR3 length: 14 residues.

Only one count was recorded for this clone. This chain joins TRBV9 and TRBJ2-1; D call uncertain. The CDR3 has 13 residues. The germline gives CDR1 SGDLS, CDR2 YYNGEE. Trimming cost V 4 bases and J 9 bases, with 14 bases left between them. The CDR3 bases are TGTGCCAGCAGCCTCCCGGGTCGGTTTGAGCAGTTCTTC. The encoded protein is CASSLPGRFEQFF.

To note about this clone: Other DNA sequences in the same sample also yield this CDR3. The chain carries TRBV18 and TRBJ2-5; 8 bases line up with TRBD1. The V gene end was trimmed by 3 bases and the J gene end by 2 bases; junction bases not matched to a gene: 2. Germline CDR1 and CDR2: KGHSH and LQKENI. This CDR3 region has 14 residues. The CDR3, as DNA: TGTGCCAGCTCACCTAGGACAGGGCAAGAGACCCAGTACTTC. Translating it yields CASSPRTGQETQYF.

This clone was recorded a few times. The chain recombines TRBV9 with TRBJ2-1, with D possibly TRBD1 on 6 matching bases. The CDR3 sequence is 17 residues long. V lost 0 bases and J lost 1, with 14 bases in between. In germline, CDR1 is SGDLS, CDR2 YYNGEE. CDR3 DNA sequence: TGTGCCAGCAGCGTAGCTAGAGGGGGTCTTTCCTACAATGAGCAGTTCTTC. Its translation is CASSVARGGLSYNEQFF.

This chain uses TRBV10-3 with TRBJ1-2, with 8 bases fitting TRBD1. After removal of 6 bases from V and 4 bases from J, the junction contained 4 bases not matched to a gene. The germline gives CDR1 ENHRY, CDR2 SYGVKD. The CDR3 consists of 13 residues. The CDR3 is CAISPDRVYGYTF. The CDR3 nucleotides read TGTGCCATCAGCCCGGACAGGGTCTATGGCTACACCTTC.

In its sample, this clone was seen a few times. The gene calls are TRBV7-8 and TRBJ1-3; D gene ambiguous. The V end was cut by 4 bases, the J end by 4 bases, with 8 bases between. This CDR3 is built from 13 residues. The germline V gene has CDR1 SGHVS and CDR2 FQNEAQ. CDR3 region: CASSYNRGNTIYF. Here the CDR3 DNA reads TGTGCCAGCAGCTATAATCGGGGAAACACCATATATTTT.

V gene TRBV9 combines with J gene TRBJ2-1; 14 nucleotides align to TRBD2. The CDR3 runs 15 residues. Germline trimming cut 2 bases from V and 8 bases from J; bases unmatched to any gene: 3. Germline CDR1 and CDR2: SGDLS and YYNGEE. The CDR3 reads CASSVGLAGEDEQFF. CDR3 coding DNA: TGTGCCAGCAGCGTGGGACTAGCGGGGGAAGATGAGCAGTTCTTC.

V gene TRBV5-1 combines with J gene TRBJ2-2; 10 bases are a match to TRBD2. Germline CDR1 reads SGHRS; CDR2 reads YFSETQ. This CDR3 spans 17 amino acids. Trimming took 4 bases from V and 5 from J; bases not matched to a gene: 11. The CDR3 coding sequence is TGCGCCAGCAGCCGGATTTCTAGCGGGAGAGGGACCGGGGAGCTGTTTTTT. This codes for CASSRISSGRGTGELFF.

This chain joins TRBV5-6 and TRBJ2-1; 12 positions match TRBD2. V lost 4 bases, J lost 6 bases, and 5 bases stayed unmatched. Per the germline V gene, CDR1 is SGHDT and CDR2 is YYEEEE. The CDR3 totals 15 residues. CDR3 sequence reads: CASSRGLAGFNEQFF. The DNA for the CDR3 is TGTGCCAGCAGCCGGGGACTAGCGGGTTTCAATGAGCAGTTCTTC.

CDR3 sequence reads: CASSLAGPSYEQYF. The DNA of the CDR3 is TGCGCCAGCAGCCTAGCGGGACCGTCCTACGAGCAGTACTTC. The V call is TRBV4-1, the J call TRBJ2-7; 8 positions agree with TRBD2. The germline V gene encodes CDR1 MGHRA and CDR2 YSYEKL. The CDR3 has 14 amino acids. The J segment lost 1 base and the V segment lost 4 bases, leaving 3 bases of the junction unmatched.

The DNA of the CDR3 is TGTGCCACCAGCAGAGACAGGGCCCCTTTCTATGAAGCTTTCTTT. Its protein is CATSRDRAPFYEAFF. This chain links TRBV15 with TRBJ1-1, with D possibly TRBD1 on 5 matching bases. V lost 0 bases and J lost 7, with 15 bases in between. This CDR3 spans 15 amino acids. Germline V gives CDR1 LNHNV, CDR2 YYDKDF (reference sequence).

The chain joins TRBV4-2 to TRBJ2-6, with 9 nucleotides matching TRBD1. This CDR3 is built from 17 residues. Trimming removed 3 bases from V and 0 bases from J; junction bases left unmatched: 3. CDR1 is LGHNA and CDR2 is YNFKEQ in the germline V gene. In nucleotides, the CDR3 is TGTGCCAGCAGCCAGGGACAGGGCCTCTCTGGGGCCAACGTCCTGACTTTC. Protein product: CASSQGQGLSGANVLTF.

V is TRBV10-3 and J is TRBJ2-5, with 11 bases aligning to TRBD2. The CDR3 has 16 residues. The germline CDR1 and CDR2 sequences are ENHRY and SYGVKD. The V gene end was trimmed by 0 bases and the J gene end by 6 bases; junction bases not matched to a gene: 6. CDR3 nucleotides: TGTGCCATCAGTGAGTCTAGCGGGGGGGCCCAGAAGACCCAGTACTTC. This codes for CAISESSGGAQKTQYF.

The rearrangement uses TRBV5-1 and TRBJ2-1; possible D gene TRBD2, 6 bases. Germline CDR1 reads SGHRS; CDR2 reads YFSETQ. The CDR3 length is 15 residues. Trimming left V 0 bases short and J 4 bases short, with 11 bases between. CDR3 protein: CASSLAQRAYNEQFF. CDR3 DNA: TGCGCCAGCAGCTTGGCCCAGCGGGCGTACAATGAGCAGTTCTTC.

This chain joins TRBV3-1 (or the pseudogene TRBV3-2) and TRBJ2-3; TRBD2 matches at 8 bases. The CDR3 is made up of 18 amino acids. The trim removed 0 bases at V and 5 bases at J, leaving 13 bases unmatched. CDR1 and CDR2 (germline): LGHDT, YNNKEL (reference sequence). CDR3 nucleotide sequence: TGTGCCAGCAGCCAAGAAGTCGACGGAGCGGGAGATGGAGATACGCAGTATTTT. It encodes CASSQEVDGAGDGDTQYF.

This chain connects TRBV6-1 to TRBJ2-7; TRBD1 matches 8 bases. The CDR3 loop spans 15 amino acids. After removal of 0 bases from V and 4 bases from J, the junction contained 5 bases not matched to a gene. Germline CDR1 and CDR2: MNHNS and SASEGT. Written as DNA, the CDR3 is TGTGCCAGCAGTGAAGCTGGGACAGGTAGGTACGAGCAGTACTTC. It yields the protein CASSEAGTGRYEQYF.

This chain uses TRBV4-1 with TRBJ1-2, with D possibly being TRBD1 (6 bases). The V gene lost 2 bases and the J gene lost 5 bases, with 21 bases spanning the gap. In germline, CDR1 is MGHRA, CDR2 YSYEKL. The CDR3 spans 17 residues. CDR3 residues: CASSQQVVRGGKYGYTF. The DNA of the CDR3 is TGCGCCAGCAGCCAACAGGTGGTCAGGGGAGGGAAATATGGCTACACCTTC.

V and J are TRBV18 and TRBJ1-1; maybe TRBD1 (5 bases). The CDR3 totals 14 residues. Trimming took 3 bases from V and 4 from J, leaving 12 bases between them. The V gene's germline CDR1 is KGHSH and CDR2 LQKENI. This CDR3 is CASSPQQGGTEAFF. In nucleotides, the CDR3 is TGTGCCAGCTCACCTCAGCAGGGAGGCACTGAAGCTTTCTTT.

V is TRBV9 and J is TRBJ1-1; perhaps TRBD1 as D (5 bases). CDR3 length: 17 residues. The germline gives CDR1 SGDLS, CDR2 YYNGEE. The germline V and J ends were trimmed by 2 bases and 0 bases, with 17 bases remaining between them. CDR3 sequence reads: CASSVSGSPIMNTEAFF. The CDR3 DNA follows: TGTGCCAGCAGCGTCTCAGGGTCCCCGATCATGAACACTGAAGCTTTCTTT.

The chain is built from TRBV28 and TRBJ2-7; 8 bases are shared with TRBD1. The germline V gene has CDR1 MDHEN and CDR2 SYDVKM. This CDR3 comprises 15 residues. V shed 2 bases and J 2 bases; nucleotides not matched to a gene: 5. The CDR3 reads CASSLPPGQAYEQYF. The CDR3 region has the DNA TGTGCCAGCAGTTTACCCCCGGGACAGGCCTACGAGCAGTACTTC.

This chain links TRBV28 with TRBJ2-2; perhaps TRBD1 as D (5 bases). CDR1 MDHEN and CDR2 SYDVKM come from the germline V gene. The ends were cut back, 5 bases at V and 4 bases at J, with 23 bases in the middle. The CDR3 is 18 residues long. The CDR3 sequence: CASSTYDFAGLSTGELFF. In DNA, the CDR3 is TGTGCCAGCAGTACCTATGACTTCGCAGGGTTGAGCACCGGGGAGCTGTTTTTT.

The chain is built from TRBV2 and TRBJ2-1; the match to TRBD1 covers 8 bases. The V and J ends lost 5 bases and 4 bases, in that order; junction bases with no gene match: 7. CDR1 is SNHLY and CDR2 is FYNNEI in the germline V gene. The CDR3 runs to 15 residues. The CDR3 is CASSPTRTGYNEQFF. CDR3 nucleotide sequence: TGTGCCAGCAGTCCAACCCGGACAGGGTACAATGAGCAGTTCTTC. The entire variable domain, with the rest obtained from reference TRBV2 and TRBJ2-1, is as follows: EPEVTQTPSHQVTQMGQEVILRCVPISNHLYFYWYRQILGQKVEFLVSFYNNEISEKSEIFDDQFSVERPDGSNFTLKIRSTKLEDSAMYFCASSPTRTGYNEQFFGPGTRLTVL.

The chain combines TRBV28 with TRBJ1-2; TRBD1 matches 7 bases. The CDR3 has 13 residues. V lost 2 bases, J lost 9 bases, and 6 bases stayed unmatched. Germline-derived CDR1 and CDR2 are MDHEN and SYDVKM. CDR3 loop: CASSLRQGGSYTF. The CDR3 nucleotides are TGTGCCAGCAGTTTACGGCAGGGGGGTAGCTACACCTTC.

The CDR3 DNA is TGCGCCAGCAGCCAAGATTGGGGTCGGACAGGTTTTGCCCACGAGCAGTACTTC. Encoded protein: CASSQDWGRTGFAHEQYF. The V and J genes are TRBV4-3 and TRBJ2-7, with 7 nucleotides matching TRBD1. Germline trimming cut 0 bases from V and 5 bases from J; bases unmatched to any gene: 16. Germline CDR1 and CDR2: LGHNA and YSLEER. The CDR3 extends over 18 amino acids.